This TCR beta chain was retrieved from a study of a mutant IDH1 vaccine in newly diagnosed glioma. Study background: The patients were given eight vaccinations, one each in weeks 1, 3, 5, 7, 11, 15, 19 and 23. The treated group averaged approximately 38 years old and was roughly 60% male, around 38% female. Whole-study findings and limits: In 90% to 95% of patients, immune responses induced by the vaccine occurred.

The assay was immunoSEQ multiplex PCR, and TCRdb's table has in-frame clones only and misses some. The sample holds around 78,000 clones; around 90% are singletons and the top ten take approximately 0.6%. Stated time point: week 5, during vaccination. Vaccine doses each comprised 300 ug of mutant IDH1 20-mer peptide, with topical imiquimod. As to this clone: The target antigen is unknown.

Here the sequenced sample was PBMCs, taken from a glioma patient whose treatment included an IDH1 peptide vaccine. The origin of this receptor is a woman between 45 and 65 years old with glioma.

The CDR3 sequence: CASIKGGDTQYF. CDR3 nucleotides: TGTGCCAGCATAAAAGGGGGAGATACGCAGTATTTT. The gene calls are TRBV28 and TRBJ2-3; D is possibly TRBD1 (6 bases). CDR1 is MDHEN, CDR2 SYDVKM, per germline. V was clipped by 7 bases and J by 5 bases, with 10 bases between them. The CDR3 totals 12 residues.